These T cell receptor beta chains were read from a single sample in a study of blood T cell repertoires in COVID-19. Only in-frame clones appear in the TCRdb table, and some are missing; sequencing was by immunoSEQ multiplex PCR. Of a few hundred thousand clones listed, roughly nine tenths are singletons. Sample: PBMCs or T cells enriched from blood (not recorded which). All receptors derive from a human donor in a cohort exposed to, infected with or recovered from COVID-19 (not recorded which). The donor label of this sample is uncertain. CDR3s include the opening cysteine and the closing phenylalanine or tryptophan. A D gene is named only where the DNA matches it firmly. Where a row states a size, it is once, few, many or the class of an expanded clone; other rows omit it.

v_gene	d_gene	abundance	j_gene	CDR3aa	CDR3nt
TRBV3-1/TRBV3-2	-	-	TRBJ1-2	CASSPAFGGEYGYTF	TGTGCCAGCAGCCCAGCTTTCGGGGGAGAATATGGCTACACCTTC
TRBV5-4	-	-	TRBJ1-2	CASSLAPAGGDGYTF	TGTGCCAGCAGCTTGGCTCCAGCGGGGGGCGATGGCTACACCTTC
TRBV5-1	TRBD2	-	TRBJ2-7	CASSLDWLAGYEQYF	TGCGCCAGCAGCTTGGATTGGCTAGCGGGCTACGAGCAGTACTTC
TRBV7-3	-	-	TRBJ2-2	CASSPGLSTGELFF	TGTGCCAGCAGCCCCGGACTCTCCACCGGGGAGCTGTTTTTT
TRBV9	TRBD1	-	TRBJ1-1	CASSYGQESGNTEAFF	TGTGCCAGCAGCTATGGACAGGAGAGTGGGAACACTGAAGCTTTCTTT
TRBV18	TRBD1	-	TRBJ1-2	CASTITGGDGDNYGYTF	TGTGCCAGCACGATCACAGGGGGCGATGGGGATAACTATGGCTACACCTTC
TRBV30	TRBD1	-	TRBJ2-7	CAWNRGSPEQYF	TGTGCCTGGAACAGGGGGAGTCCCGAGCAGTACTTC
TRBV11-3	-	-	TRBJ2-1	CASSLDQTGEQFF	TGTGCCAGCAGCTTAGATCAGACAGGTGAGCAGTTCTTC
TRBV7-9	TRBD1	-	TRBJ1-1	CASSLQGTGGTEAFF	TGTGCCAGCAGCTTACAGGGGACAGGGGGGACTGAAGCTTTCTTT
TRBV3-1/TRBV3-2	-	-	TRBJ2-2	CASSPRGNTGELFF	TGTGCCAGCAGCCCGAGAGGGAACACCGGGGAGCTGTTTTTT
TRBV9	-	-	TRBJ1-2	CASSVGARGYTF	TGTGCCAGCAGCGTAGGGGCCAGGGGCTACACCTTC
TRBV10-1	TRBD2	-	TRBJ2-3	CASSDSLAGRTDTQYF	TGCGCCAGCAGTGACTCACTAGCGGGGCGAACAGATACGCAGTATTTT
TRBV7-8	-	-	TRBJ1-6	CASSLARGIDNSPLHF	TGTGCCAGCAGCTTAGCGCGGGGAATTGATAATTCACCCCTCCACTTT
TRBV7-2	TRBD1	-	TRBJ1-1	CASRRDRVAEAFF	TGTGCCAGCAGGCGGGACAGGGTGGCTGAAGCTTTCTTT
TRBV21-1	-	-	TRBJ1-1	CASSKREEGNTEAFF	TGTGCCAGCAGCAAACGGGAGGAGGGGAACACTGAAGCTTTCTTT
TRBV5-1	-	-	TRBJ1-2	CASSLEGGPSWGYTF	TGCGCCAGCAGCTTGGAAGGGGGACCCTCATGGGGCTACACCTTC
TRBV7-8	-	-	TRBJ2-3	CASTPQPGDSDTQYF	TGTGCCAGCACCCCCCAACCGGGGGACTCAGATACGCAGTATTTT
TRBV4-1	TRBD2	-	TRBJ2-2	CASSQPGGGETGELFF	TGCGCCAGCAGCCAGCCCGGCGGGGGGGAAACCGGGGAGCTGTTTTTT
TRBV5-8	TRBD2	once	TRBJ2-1	CASSPGLAASYNEQFF	TGTGCCAGCAGCCCAGGACTAGCGGCCTCCTACAATGAGCAGTTCTTC
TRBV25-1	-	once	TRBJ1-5	CASSDSTWQGFQPQHF	TGTGCCAGCAGTGACTCGACATGGCAGGGGTTTCAGCCCCAGCATTTT